This entry concerns a single TCR beta chain. Its binding antigen is unknown. At one end, the junction sequence differs from germline, possibly due to a read error. Blood RNA was extracted from unsorted whole blood with TRIzol reagent; germline DNA came from the DNeasy Blood & Tissue kit. At the time of sampling, the patients were treatment-naive and had chronic HBV infection. Before surgery, about 4 milliliters of peripheral blood were collected into K2EDTA tubes. The source of the sample is a study of tumor-infiltrating lymphocytes in primary liver carcinoma (dated by TCRdb to 2016 to 2017). Regarding the study in general: Roughly five patients with histopathologically diagnosed primary liver carcinoma underwent surgical resection in China between late 2015 and 2016. Of the five patients, three men and two women aged 30 to 69 years, four had hepatocellular carcinoma and one had combined HCC and intrahepatic cholangiocarcinoma. The tumors of the five patients were staged as T1-T3 N0M0, with maximum diameters ranging from roughly 4 to 10 cm. Samples yielded roughly 3.65 to 7.13 million productive TCRbeta reads; read depth did not differ significantly between tissue types. For each liver tumor, the study sampled five regions along with adjacent normal tissue and blood, and applied TCRbeta repertoire sequencing, expression microarrays and whole-exome sequencing. TCRbeta repertoire sequencing covered 35 specimens from 5 patients: 25 or so tumor regions, 5 adjacent noncancerous liver tissues and 5 peripheral blood samples. Technical replicate repertoires showed high reproducibility, with mean shared-clone rates about 0.88 and correlation coefficients above 0.95.

Using a constant-region primer and ProtoScript II reverse transcriptase, TCRbeta-specific cDNA was reverse-transcribed from about 0.45 ug total RNA. The TCRbeta libraries were prepared through three rounds of nested multiplex PCR following a slightly modified ARM-PCR procedure. Sample barcodes and Illumina adapters were added in a final 25-cycle PCR using Deep VentR polymerase. Before sequencing, amplicons of 200-500 bp were gel-purified using a QIAquick gel extraction kit. An Illumina HiSeq 2500 was used to sequence the TCRbeta amplicons, generating 250-bp paired-end reads. On the study's bioinformatics: To recover full CDR3 sequences, reads were quality-trimmed using Trimmomatic v0.33 and paired reads were then merged using FLASH v1.2.11. V, D and J germline segments were assigned to the rearranged TCRbeta sequences by MiGEC v1.2.1b. Clonotype statistics and Shannon-Wiener diversity indices were calculated with VDJtools v1.0.0. Except for diversity analysis, only the 250 most abundant clonotypes of each sample were used in subsequent analyses to reduce sampling bias. Starting from the raw public reads, TCRdb applied fastp trimming at Q25, assembled clones with MiXCR and retained in-frame beta chains. CDR3 protein sequences are deduplicated, and each keeps its most common genes and DNA. What appears here as the V and J calls and clone size reflects TCRdb's work, not the paper's. The sample table shows fewer than 400,000 distinct CDR3 sequences, and 50% to 60% are seen once. More than 15% of the sample rests with the top ten.

The full study reports these points: Comparison of CD4+ and CD8+ T cell repertoires was precluded by the use of bulk unsorted samples. Repertoire overlap was higher between tumor regions (mean approximately 36%) than tumor-adjacent (approximately 17%) or tumor-blood (roughly 14%) pairs, consistent with antigen-driven expansion. Only a few patients were included in the study, and the authors note that the findings should be validated in a larger study. The top 250 clones made up a significantly larger repertoire fraction in tumors than in blood (p = 0.039). Because sequencing covered only the TCR beta chain and unpaired alpha chains were not captured, true repertoire diversity is likely underestimated.

The sequence derives from a woman aged 25 to 39 with primary liver carcinoma and hepatitis B virus infection. The source material was peripheral blood.

CDR3 protein: CATSRGSYNVQFF. The nucleotide sequence reads TGTGCCACCAGTAGGGGATCCTACAATGTGCAGTTCTTC. The chain couples TRBV24-1 to TRBJ2-1; matching of 5 bases hints at TRBD1 as the D gene. Spanning cysteine to phenylalanine, the CDR3 consists of 13 amino acids. The retained sequence is limited to the CDR3, 39 bases, with the frame set at the first base. The germline V gene provides CDR1 KGHDR and CDR2 SFDVKD.